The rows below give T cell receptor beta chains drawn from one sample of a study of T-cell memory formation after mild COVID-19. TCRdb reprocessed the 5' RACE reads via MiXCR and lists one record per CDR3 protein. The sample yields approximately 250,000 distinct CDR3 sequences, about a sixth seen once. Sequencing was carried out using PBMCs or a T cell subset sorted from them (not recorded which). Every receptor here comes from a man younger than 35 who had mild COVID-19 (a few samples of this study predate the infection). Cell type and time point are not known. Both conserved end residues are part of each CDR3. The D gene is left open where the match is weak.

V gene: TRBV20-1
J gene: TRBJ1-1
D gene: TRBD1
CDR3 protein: CSARVRQGMNTEAFF

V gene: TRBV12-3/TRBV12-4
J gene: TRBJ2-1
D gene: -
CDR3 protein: CASSLSMDEQFF

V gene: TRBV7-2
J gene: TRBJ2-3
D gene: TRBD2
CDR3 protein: CASSPVTSFGTDTQYF

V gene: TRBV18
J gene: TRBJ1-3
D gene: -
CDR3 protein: CASSPEQGSGNTIYF

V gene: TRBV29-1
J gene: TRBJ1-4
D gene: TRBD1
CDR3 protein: CSVDWTGRNEKLFF

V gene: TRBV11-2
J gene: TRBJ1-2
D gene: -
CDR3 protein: CASSSLGRIGYGYTF

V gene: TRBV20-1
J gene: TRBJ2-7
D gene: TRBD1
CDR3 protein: CSANQGAGYEQYF

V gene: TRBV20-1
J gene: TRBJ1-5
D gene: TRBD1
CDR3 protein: CSAEGAGQPQHF

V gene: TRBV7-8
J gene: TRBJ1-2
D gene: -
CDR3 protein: CASSPRTGTYGYTF

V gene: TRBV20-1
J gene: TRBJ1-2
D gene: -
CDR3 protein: CSARELRGYTF

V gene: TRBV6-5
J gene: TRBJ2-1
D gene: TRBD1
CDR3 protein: CASSLGQAISEQFF

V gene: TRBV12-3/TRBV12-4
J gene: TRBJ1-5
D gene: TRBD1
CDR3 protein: CASSLRGQGLSQPQHF

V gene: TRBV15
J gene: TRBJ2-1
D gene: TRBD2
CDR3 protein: CATSNPSGGAIEQFF

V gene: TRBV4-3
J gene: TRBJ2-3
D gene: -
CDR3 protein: CASSQGGATDTQYF

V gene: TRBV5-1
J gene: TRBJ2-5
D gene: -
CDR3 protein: CASSLVVLQETQYF

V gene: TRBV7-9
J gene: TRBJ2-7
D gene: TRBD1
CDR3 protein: CASSLAADRGPEQYF

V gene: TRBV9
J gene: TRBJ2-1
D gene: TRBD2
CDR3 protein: CASSAIWTSGGYNEQFF